Below, one T cell receptor beta chain is given with its context. This record comes from a study of blood T cell repertoires in COVID-19. The overall study: Donors in the United States, Italy and Spain gave samples during acute or convalescent COVID-19.

Per the germline V gene, CDR1 is SGHRS and CDR2 is YFSETQ. CDR3 size: 16 residues. V lost 8 bases, J lost 3 bases, and 12 bases stayed unmatched. Ages ranged from about 18 to 89 years, with residence in approximately 25 US areas. Profiling relied on immunoSEQ multiplex PCR, and the TCRdb table lists in-frame clones only, not all of them. The sample lists 140,000 to 150,000 clones; around 86% were seen once. Source material: PBMCs or T cells enriched from blood (not recorded which). The V gene is TRBV5-1, the J gene TRBJ1-1; 11 bases are a match to TRBD1. The receptor was isolated from a man aged 45-65 years who had recovered from COVID-19. CDR3 in DNA: TGCGCCAGAATCCGAGGACAGGGGGCATGGGACACTGAAGCTTTCTTT. The encoded protein is CARIRGQGAWDTEAFF.